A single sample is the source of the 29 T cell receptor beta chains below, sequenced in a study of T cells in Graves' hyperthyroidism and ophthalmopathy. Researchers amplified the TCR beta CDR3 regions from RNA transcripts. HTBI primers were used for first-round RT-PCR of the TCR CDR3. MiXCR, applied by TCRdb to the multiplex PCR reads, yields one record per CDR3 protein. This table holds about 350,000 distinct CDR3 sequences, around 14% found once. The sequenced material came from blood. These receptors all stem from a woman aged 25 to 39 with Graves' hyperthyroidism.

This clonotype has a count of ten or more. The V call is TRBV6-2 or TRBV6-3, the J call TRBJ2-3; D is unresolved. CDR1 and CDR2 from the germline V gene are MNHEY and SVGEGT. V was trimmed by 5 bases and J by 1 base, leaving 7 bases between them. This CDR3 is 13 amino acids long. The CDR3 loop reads CASSRDGTDTQYF. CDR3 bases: TGTGCCAGCAGTCGAGACGGCACAGATACGCAGTATTTT.

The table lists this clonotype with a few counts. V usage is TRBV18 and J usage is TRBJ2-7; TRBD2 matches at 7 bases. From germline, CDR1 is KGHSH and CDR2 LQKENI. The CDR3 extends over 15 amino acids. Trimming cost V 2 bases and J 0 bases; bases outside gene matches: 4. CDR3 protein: CASSPGLGASYEQYF. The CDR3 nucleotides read TGTGCCAGCTCACCAGGACTAGGTGCCTCCTACGAGCAGTACTTC.

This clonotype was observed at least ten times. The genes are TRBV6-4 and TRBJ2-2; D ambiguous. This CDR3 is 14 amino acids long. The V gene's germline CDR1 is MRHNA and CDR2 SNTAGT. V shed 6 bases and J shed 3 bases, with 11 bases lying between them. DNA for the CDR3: TGTGCCAGCAGCCTCGGGCCCGACACCGGGGAGCTGTTTTTT. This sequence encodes CASSLGPDTGELFF.

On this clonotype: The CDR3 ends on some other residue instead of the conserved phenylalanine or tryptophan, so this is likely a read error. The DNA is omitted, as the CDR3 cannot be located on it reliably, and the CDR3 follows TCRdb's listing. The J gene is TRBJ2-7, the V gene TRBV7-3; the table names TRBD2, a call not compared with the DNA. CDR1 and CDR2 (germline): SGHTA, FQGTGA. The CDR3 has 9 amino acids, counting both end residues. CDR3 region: CASSLDLAG.

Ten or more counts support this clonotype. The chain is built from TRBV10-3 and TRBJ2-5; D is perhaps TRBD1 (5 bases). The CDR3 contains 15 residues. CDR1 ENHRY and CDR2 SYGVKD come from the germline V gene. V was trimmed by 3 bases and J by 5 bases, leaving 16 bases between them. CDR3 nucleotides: TGTGCCATCAGTGATTATCCCACCCAGGGTGAGACCCAGTACTTC. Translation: CAISDYPTQGETQYF.

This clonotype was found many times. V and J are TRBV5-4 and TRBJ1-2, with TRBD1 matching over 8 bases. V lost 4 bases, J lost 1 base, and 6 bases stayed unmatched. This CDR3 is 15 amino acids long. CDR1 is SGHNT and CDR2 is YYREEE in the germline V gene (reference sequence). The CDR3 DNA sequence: TGTGCCAGCAGCACTAGACAGGGGAATAACTATGGCTACACCTTC. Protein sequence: CASSTRQGNNYGYTF.

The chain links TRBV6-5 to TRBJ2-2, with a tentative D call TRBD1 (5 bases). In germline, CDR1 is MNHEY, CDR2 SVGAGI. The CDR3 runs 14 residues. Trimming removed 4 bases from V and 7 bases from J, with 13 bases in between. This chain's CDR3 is CASSSLGQGGELFF. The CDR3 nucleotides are TGTGCCAGCAGTTCGCTGGGGCAGGGCGGGGAGCTGTTTTTT.

The chain's CDR3 is CASSPDSNSYEQYF. The CDR3 region has the DNA TGTGCCAGCTCACCAGACAGCAACTCCTACGAGCAGTACTTC. The V call is TRBV18, the J call TRBJ2-7, with TRBD1 as a possible D gene (5 bases). There are 14 residues in the CDR3. Germline loops: CDR1 KGHSH, CDR2 LQKENI. Deletions cut 2 bases from V and 0 bases from J, with 8 bases between.

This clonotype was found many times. CDR3: CASSRVTTDTQYF. For the CDR3, the DNA is TGTGCCAGCTCTCGCGTAACCACAGATACGCAGTATTTT. This chain uses TRBV7-9 with TRBJ2-3; D not certain. The V gene's germline CDR1 is SEHNR and CDR2 FQNEAQ (reference sequence). There are 13 residues in the CDR3. V dropped 8 bases and J dropped 2 bases, with 11 bases sitting between them.

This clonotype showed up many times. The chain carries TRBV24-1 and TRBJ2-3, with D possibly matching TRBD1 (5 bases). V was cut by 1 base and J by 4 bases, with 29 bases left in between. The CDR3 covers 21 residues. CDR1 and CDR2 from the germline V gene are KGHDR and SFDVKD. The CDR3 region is CATSDFSQGASRKVKSDTQYF. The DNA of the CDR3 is TGTGCCACCAGTGATTTTTCCCAAGGGGCCTCACGAAAGGTAAAGTCAGATACGCAGTATTTT.

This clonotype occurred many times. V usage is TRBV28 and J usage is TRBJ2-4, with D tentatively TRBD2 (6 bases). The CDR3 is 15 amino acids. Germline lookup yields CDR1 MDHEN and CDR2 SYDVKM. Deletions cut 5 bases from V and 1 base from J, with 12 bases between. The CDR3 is CASSTGVGAKNIQYF. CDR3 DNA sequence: TGTGCCAGCAGTACGGGGGTGGGCGCCAAAAACATTCAGTACTTC. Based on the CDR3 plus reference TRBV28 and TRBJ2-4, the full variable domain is DVKVTQSSRYLVKRTGEKVFLECVQDMDHENMFWYRQDPGLGLRLIYFSYDVKMKEKGDIPEGYSVSREKKERFSLILESASTNQTSMYLCASSTGVGAKNIQYFGAGTRLSVL.

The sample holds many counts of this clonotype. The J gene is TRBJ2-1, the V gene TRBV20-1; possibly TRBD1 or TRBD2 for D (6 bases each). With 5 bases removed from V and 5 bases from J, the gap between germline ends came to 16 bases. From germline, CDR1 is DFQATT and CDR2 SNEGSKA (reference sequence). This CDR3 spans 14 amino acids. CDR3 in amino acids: CSAVRGAHHNEQFF. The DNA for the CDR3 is TGCAGTGCTGTGAGGGGGGCCCATCACAATGAGCAGTTCTTC.

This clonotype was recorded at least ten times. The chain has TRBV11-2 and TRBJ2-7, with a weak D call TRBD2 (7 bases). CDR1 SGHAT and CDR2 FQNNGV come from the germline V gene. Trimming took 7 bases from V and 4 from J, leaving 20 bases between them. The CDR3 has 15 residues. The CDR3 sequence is CASIPGAGVQYEQYF. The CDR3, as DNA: TGTGCCAGCATCCCGGGGGCGGGAGTACAGTACGAGCAGTACTTC.

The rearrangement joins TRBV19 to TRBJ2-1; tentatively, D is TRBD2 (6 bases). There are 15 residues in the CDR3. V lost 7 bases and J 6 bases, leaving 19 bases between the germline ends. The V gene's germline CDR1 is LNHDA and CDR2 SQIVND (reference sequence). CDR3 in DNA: TGTGCCAGTATGGGGCAACGCGGGACTCGCAATGAGCAGTTCTTC. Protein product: CASMGQRGTRNEQFF.

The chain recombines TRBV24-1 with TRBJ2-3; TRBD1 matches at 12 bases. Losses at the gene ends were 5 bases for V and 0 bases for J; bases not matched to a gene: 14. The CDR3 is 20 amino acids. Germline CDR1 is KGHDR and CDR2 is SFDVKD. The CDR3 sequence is CATSGPGQGAGGTSTDTQYF. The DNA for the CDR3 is TGTGCCACCAGTGGTCCGGGACAGGGGGCAGGCGGTACTAGCACAGATACGCAGTATTTT.

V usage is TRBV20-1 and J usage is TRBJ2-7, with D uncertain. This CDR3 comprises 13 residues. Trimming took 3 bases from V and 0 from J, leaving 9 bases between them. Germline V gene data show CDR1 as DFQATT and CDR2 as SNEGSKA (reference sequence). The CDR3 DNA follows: TGCAGTGCTAGGGCCTGGAGCTCCTACGAGCAGTACTTC. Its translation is CSARAWSSYEQYF.

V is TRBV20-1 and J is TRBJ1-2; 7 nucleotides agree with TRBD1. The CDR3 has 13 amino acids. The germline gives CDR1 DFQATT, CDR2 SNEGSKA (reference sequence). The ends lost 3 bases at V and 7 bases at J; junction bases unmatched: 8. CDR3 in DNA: TGCAGTGCTAGGGACCGACAGGGTACTGGCTACACCTTC. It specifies CSARDRQGTGYTF.

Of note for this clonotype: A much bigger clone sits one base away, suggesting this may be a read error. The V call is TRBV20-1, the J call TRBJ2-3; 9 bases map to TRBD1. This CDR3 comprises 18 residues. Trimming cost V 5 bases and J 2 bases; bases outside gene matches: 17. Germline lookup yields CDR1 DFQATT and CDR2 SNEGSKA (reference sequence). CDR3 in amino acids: CSAGRVGPGTGSTDTQYF. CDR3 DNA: TGCAGTGCTGGGAGGGTCGGGCCCGGGACAGGGTCCACAGATACGCAGTATTTT.

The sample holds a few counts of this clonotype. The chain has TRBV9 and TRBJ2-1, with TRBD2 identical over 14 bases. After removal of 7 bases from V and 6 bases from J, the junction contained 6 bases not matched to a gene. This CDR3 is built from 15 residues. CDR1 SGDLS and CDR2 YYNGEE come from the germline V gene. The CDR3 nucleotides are TGTGCCAGCCAGGGAGGGACTAGCGGGAGCAATGAGCAGTTCTTC. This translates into CASQGGTSGSNEQFF.

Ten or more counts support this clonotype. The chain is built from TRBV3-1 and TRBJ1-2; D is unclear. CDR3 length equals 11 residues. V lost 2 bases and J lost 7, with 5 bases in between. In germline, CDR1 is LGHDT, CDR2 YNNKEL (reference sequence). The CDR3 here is CASSQKSGYTF. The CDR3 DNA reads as TGTGCCAGCAGCCAAAAGTCTGGCTACACCTTC.

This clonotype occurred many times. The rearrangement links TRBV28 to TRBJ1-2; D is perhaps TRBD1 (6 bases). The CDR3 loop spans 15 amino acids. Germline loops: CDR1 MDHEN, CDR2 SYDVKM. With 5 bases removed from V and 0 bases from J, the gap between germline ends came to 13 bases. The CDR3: CASSPWTETNYGYTF. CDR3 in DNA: TGTGCCAGCAGTCCGTGGACAGAGACTAACTATGGCTACACCTTC.

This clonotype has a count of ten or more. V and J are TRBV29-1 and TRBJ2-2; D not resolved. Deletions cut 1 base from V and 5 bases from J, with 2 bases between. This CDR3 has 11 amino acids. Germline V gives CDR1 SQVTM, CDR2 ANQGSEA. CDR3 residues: CSVEGTGELFF. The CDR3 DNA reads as TGCAGCGTTGAAGGTACCGGGGAGCTGTTTTTT.

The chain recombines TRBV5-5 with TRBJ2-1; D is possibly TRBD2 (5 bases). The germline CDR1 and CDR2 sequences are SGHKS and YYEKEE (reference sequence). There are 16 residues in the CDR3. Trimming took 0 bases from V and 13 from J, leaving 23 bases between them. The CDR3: CASSLGGLGDARHQFF. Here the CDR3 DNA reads TGTGCCAGCAGCTTGGGAGGGTTAGGAGACGCTCGCCATCAGTTCTTC.

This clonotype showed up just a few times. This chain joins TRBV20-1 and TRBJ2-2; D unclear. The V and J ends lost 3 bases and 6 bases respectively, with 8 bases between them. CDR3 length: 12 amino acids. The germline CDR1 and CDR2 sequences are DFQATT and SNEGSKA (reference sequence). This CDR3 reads CSARAGPGELFF. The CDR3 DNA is TGCAGTGCTAGGGCTGGGCCCGGGGAGCTGTTTTTT.

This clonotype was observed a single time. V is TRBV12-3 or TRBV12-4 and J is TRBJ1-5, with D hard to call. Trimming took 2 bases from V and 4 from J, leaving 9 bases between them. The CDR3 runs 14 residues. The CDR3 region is CASSLSRTNQPQHF. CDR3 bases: TGTGCCAGCAGTTTAAGTAGAACAAATCAGCCCCAGCATTTT.

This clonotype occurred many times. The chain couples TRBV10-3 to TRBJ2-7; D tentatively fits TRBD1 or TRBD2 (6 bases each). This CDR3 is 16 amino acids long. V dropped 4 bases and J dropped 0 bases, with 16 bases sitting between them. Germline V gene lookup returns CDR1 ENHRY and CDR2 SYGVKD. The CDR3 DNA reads TGTGCCATCAGTGGTATAGCCGGGGGCAGCTCCTACGAGCAGTACTTC. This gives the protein CAISGIAGGSSYEQYF.

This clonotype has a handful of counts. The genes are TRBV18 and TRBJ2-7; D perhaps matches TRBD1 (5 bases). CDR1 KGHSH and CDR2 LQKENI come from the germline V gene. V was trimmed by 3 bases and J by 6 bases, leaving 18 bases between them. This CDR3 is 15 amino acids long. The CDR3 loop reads CASSPFSDKRSEQYF. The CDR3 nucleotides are TGTGCCAGCTCACCGTTCTCGGACAAGAGAAGCGAGCAGTACTTC.

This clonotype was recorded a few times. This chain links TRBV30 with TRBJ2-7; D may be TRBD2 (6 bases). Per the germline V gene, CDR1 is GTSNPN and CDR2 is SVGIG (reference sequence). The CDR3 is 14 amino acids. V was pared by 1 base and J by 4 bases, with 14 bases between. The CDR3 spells CAWSAGTGSYEQYF. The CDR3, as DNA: TGTGCCTGGAGTGCCGGGACTGGATCGTACGAGCAGTACTTC.

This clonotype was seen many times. CDR3 bases: TGTGCCAGCAATCGACAGTACGAGCAGTACTTC. It specifies CASNRQYEQYF. V usage is TRBV2 and J usage is TRBJ2-7; the D gene is possibly TRBD1 (5 bases). The CDR3 contains 11 residues. CDR1 is SNHLY and CDR2 is FYNNEI in the germline V gene. Trimming took 7 bases from V and 4 from J, leaving 8 bases between them.